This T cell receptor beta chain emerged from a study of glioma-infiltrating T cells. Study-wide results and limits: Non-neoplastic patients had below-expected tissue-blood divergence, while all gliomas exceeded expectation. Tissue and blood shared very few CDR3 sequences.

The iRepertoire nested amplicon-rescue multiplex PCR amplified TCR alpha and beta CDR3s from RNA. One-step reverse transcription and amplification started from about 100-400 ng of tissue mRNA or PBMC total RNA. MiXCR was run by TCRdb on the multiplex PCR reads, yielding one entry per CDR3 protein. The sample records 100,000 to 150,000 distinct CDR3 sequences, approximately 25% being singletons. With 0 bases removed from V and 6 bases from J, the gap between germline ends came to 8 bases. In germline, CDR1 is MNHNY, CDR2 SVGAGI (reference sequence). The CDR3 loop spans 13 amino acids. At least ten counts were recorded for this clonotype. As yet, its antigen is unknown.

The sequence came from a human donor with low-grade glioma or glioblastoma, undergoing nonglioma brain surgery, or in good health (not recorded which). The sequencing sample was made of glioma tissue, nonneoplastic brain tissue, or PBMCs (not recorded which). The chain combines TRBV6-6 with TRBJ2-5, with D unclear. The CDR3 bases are TGTGCCAGCAGTTACTCGAACCTAAAGACCCAGTACTTC. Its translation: CASSYSNLKTQYF.